The sequence of this T cell receptor beta chain was determined in a study of beta chain features in type 1 diabetes. The CDR3 has 13 amino acids. The germline V gene encodes CDR1 SNHLY and CDR2 FYNNEI. Between the trimmed V and J ends, which lost 6 bases and 9 bases, there was a span of 15 bases. Expressed TCRB transcripts got sequenced, as all isolated RNA was reverse transcribed. The assay was immunoSEQ multiplex PCR, and TCRdb's table has in-frame clones only and misses some. The sample lists around 160,000 clones; around 51% were seen once. CD45RO/CCR7/CD25/CD127/CD95/CD27 staining was used to isolate CD4+ naive, central memory, regulatory and stem cell-like memory cells by sorting.

The source is a man aged 18 to 30 in good health. Sequencing was performed on Tregs from blood. The rearrangement links TRBV2 to TRBJ1-5; TRBD1 might be the D (6 bases). The CDR3 DNA reads as TGTGCCAGCAGAACAGGGTTCGTAGGGCCCCAGCATTTT. Translation: CASRTGFVGPQHF.